These T cell receptor beta chains were read from a single sample in a study of T cell repertoires in cytomegalovirus infection. Each CDR3 protein gets one entry after TCRdb re-called the reads with MiXCR. The sample lists approximately 990,000 distinct CDR3 sequences, around 32% occurring once. No cognate antigen is known for these TCRs. Sequencing was performed on cultured CD8+ T cells from PBMCs, taken from culture after CMV antigen stimulation. The receptors stem from a human donor in good health (CMV status not recorded). Some clones in this sample may be carry-over from other donors' samples. Both conserved end residues are part of each CDR3. A D gene is named only where the DNA matches it firmly. Only part of the rows carry a size: once, few, many, or a class if the clone is expanded.

cdr3_aa: CASSEYYWSDEGGGQYF
cdr3_nt: TGTGCCAGCAGTGAATACTATTGGAGCGACGAAGGGGGGGGGCAGTATTTT
j_call: TRBJ2-3
v_call: TRBV25-1
cdr3_length: 17
d_call: NA
clone_size: NA

cdr3_aa: CSVEDRTVATNEKLFF
cdr3_nt: TGCAGCGTTGAAGATCGAACAGTTGCAACTAATGAAAAACTGTTTTTT
j_call: TRBJ1-4
v_call: TRBV29-1
cdr3_length: 16
d_call: NA
clone_size: NA

cdr3_aa: CASSAPGVPYNEQFF
cdr3_nt: TGTGCCAGCAGCGCCCCTGGGGTCCCTTACAATGAGCAGTTCTTC
j_call: TRBJ2-1
v_call: TRBV11-2
cdr3_length: 15
d_call: NA
clone_size: many

cdr3_aa: CASKNRGLLTGANVLTF
cdr3_nt: TGTGCCAGTAAGAACAGGGGGCTTTTAACCGGGGCCAACGTCCTGACTTTC
j_call: TRBJ2-6
v_call: TRBV19
cdr3_length: 17
d_call: TRBD1
clone_size: NA

cdr3_aa: CASSSSLRDTSNQPQHF
cdr3_nt: TGTGCCAGCAGTTCCTCCCTCCGGGACACTAGCAATCAGCCCCAGCATTTT
j_call: TRBJ1-5
v_call: TRBV28
cdr3_length: 17
d_call: NA
clone_size: few

cdr3_aa: CAGASRSTGNTIYF
cdr3_nt: TGTGCCGGGGCATCCCGAAGCACTGGAAACACCATATATTTT
j_call: TRBJ1-3
v_call: TRBV19
cdr3_length: 14
d_call: NA
clone_size: few

cdr3_aa: CASSYHMTAGSTGELFF
cdr3_nt: TGTGCCAGCAGTTACCACATGACAGCAGGGTCCACCGGGGAGCTGTTTTTT
j_call: TRBJ2-2
v_call: TRBV6-2/TRBV6-3
cdr3_length: 17
d_call: NA
clone_size: NA

cdr3_aa: CASSLMAAAGRTYGYTF
cdr3_nt: TGTGCCAGCAGTTTAATGGCGGCAGCCGGAAGAACCTATGGCTACACCTTC
j_call: TRBJ1-2
v_call: TRBV27
cdr3_length: 17
d_call: NA
clone_size: few

cdr3_aa: CASSIRQGDQPQHF
cdr3_nt: TGTGCCAGTAGTATTCGACAGGGGGATCAGCCCCAGCATTTT
j_call: TRBJ1-5
v_call: TRBV19
cdr3_length: 14
d_call: TRBD1
clone_size: NA

cdr3_aa: CASSWSRDSNYGYTF
cdr3_nt: TGTGCCAGCAGCTGGAGCAGGGACAGTAACTATGGCTACACCTTC
j_call: TRBJ1-2
v_call: TRBV7-6
cdr3_length: 15
d_call: TRBD1
clone_size: few

cdr3_aa: CASSLAGGVSTEAFF
cdr3_nt: TGTGCCAGCAGCTTGGCAGGGGGCGTAAGCACTGAAGCTTTCTTT
j_call: TRBJ1-1
v_call: TRBV5-4
cdr3_length: 15
d_call: TRBD1
clone_size: NA

cdr3_aa: CASSLRSGTEAFF
cdr3_nt: TGTGCCAGCAGTTTACGGTCAGGCACTGAAGCTTTCTTT
j_call: TRBJ1-1
v_call: TRBV12-3/TRBV12-4
cdr3_length: 13
d_call: NA
clone_size: few

cdr3_aa: CATSGDRDVGFMNTEAFF
cdr3_nt: TGTGCCACATCTGGCGACAGGGATGTGGGTTTCATGAACACTGAAGCTTTCTTT
j_call: TRBJ1-1
v_call: TRBV19
cdr3_length: 18
d_call: TRBD1
clone_size: NA

cdr3_aa: CASSYRVDTEAFF
cdr3_nt: TGTGCCAGCAGTTACAGGGTCGACACTGAAGCTTTCTTT
j_call: TRBJ1-1
v_call: TRBV6-5
cdr3_length: 13
d_call: NA
clone_size: many

cdr3_aa: CASSVGKAEQFF
cdr3_nt: TGTGCCAGCAGCGTTGGGAAAGCCGAGCAGTTCTTC
j_call: TRBJ2-1
v_call: TRBV9
cdr3_length: 12
d_call: NA
clone_size: NA

cdr3_aa: CSVIIGSGNTIYF
cdr3_nt: TGCAGCGTTATTATCGGCTCTGGAAACACCATATATTTT
j_call: TRBJ1-3
v_call: TRBV29-1
cdr3_length: 13
d_call: NA
clone_size: NA

cdr3_aa: CASSLTLHITDTQYF
cdr3_nt: TGTGCCAGCAGCTTGACCCTACACATCACAGATACGCAGTATTTT
j_call: TRBJ2-3
v_call: TRBV11-2
cdr3_length: 15
d_call: NA
clone_size: NA

cdr3_aa: CASTRTVYNEQFF
cdr3_nt: TGTGCCAGCACCCGGACGGTGTACAATGAGCAGTTCTTC
j_call: TRBJ2-1
v_call: TRBV6-2/TRBV6-3
cdr3_length: 13
d_call: NA
clone_size: NA

cdr3_aa: CASSSPQRGGGTDTQYF
cdr3_nt: TGTGCCAGCAGTTCCCCCCAGCGGGGGGGCGGCACAGATACGCAGTATTTT
j_call: TRBJ2-3
v_call: TRBV6-6
cdr3_length: 17
d_call: TRBD2
clone_size: few

cdr3_aa: CSAGDRGSNTGELFF
cdr3_nt: TGCAGTGCGGGGGACAGGGGGTCCAACACCGGGGAGCTGTTTTTT
j_call: TRBJ2-2
v_call: TRBV20-1
cdr3_length: 15
d_call: TRBD1
clone_size: NA

cdr3_aa: CASSFQFYNSPLHF
cdr3_nt: TGTGCCAGCAGCTTCCAGTTCTATAATTCACCCCTCCACTTT
j_call: TRBJ1-6
v_call: TRBV5-6
cdr3_length: 14
d_call: NA
clone_size: NA

cdr3_aa: CAISESIIETQYF
cdr3_nt: TGTGCCATCAGTGAGTCCATTATAGAGACCCAGTACTTC
j_call: TRBJ2-5
v_call: TRBV10-3
cdr3_length: 13
d_call: NA
clone_size: few

cdr3_aa: CASSVTGGYTF
cdr3_nt: TGTGCCAGCAGCGTAACAGGGGGCTACACCTTC
j_call: TRBJ1-2
v_call: TRBV9
cdr3_length: 11
d_call: NA
clone_size: NA

cdr3_aa: CATSRVRQGPDEQYF
cdr3_nt: TGTGCCACCAGCAGAGTACGTCAGGGCCCTGACGAGCAGTACTTC
j_call: TRBJ2-7
v_call: TRBV15
cdr3_length: 15
d_call: NA
clone_size: NA

cdr3_aa: CASSPSFRTSGGSSYNEQFF
cdr3_nt: TGTGCCAGCAGCCCGAGTTTTCGGACTAGCGGGGGAAGCTCCTACAATGAGCAGTTCTTC
j_call: TRBJ2-1
v_call: TRBV13
cdr3_length: 20
d_call: TRBD2
clone_size: NA

cdr3_aa: CSVVADSYNEQFF
cdr3_nt: TGCAGCGTTGTAGCGGACTCCTACAATGAGCAGTTCTTC
j_call: TRBJ2-1
v_call: TRBV29-1
cdr3_length: 13
d_call: NA
clone_size: NA

cdr3_aa: CASSIRVNEQFF
cdr3_nt: TGTGCCAGTAGTATAAGGGTCAATGAGCAGTTCTTC
j_call: TRBJ2-1
v_call: TRBV19
cdr3_length: 12
d_call: NA
clone_size: NA

cdr3_aa: CASSHGTSGGAGETQYF
cdr3_nt: TGTGCCAGCAGCCACGGGACTAGCGGGGGGGCCGGGGAGACCCAGTACTTC
j_call: TRBJ2-5
v_call: TRBV7-6
cdr3_length: 17
d_call: TRBD2
clone_size: few

cdr3_aa: CASSQGANTDTQYF
cdr3_nt: TGCGCCAGCAGCCAAGGGGCCAACACAGATACGCAGTATTTT
j_call: TRBJ2-3
v_call: TRBV4-1
cdr3_length: 14
d_call: NA
clone_size: NA

cdr3_aa: CASSFPSAINYGYTF
cdr3_nt: TGTGCCAGCAGCTTTCCCTCGGCCATTAACTATGGCTACACCTTC
j_call: TRBJ1-2
v_call: TRBV7-9
cdr3_length: 15
d_call: NA
clone_size: NA

cdr3_aa: CASSFYAGELFF
cdr3_nt: TGTGCCAGCAGTTTTTACGCCGGGGAGCTGTTTTTT
j_call: TRBJ2-2
v_call: TRBV12-3/TRBV12-4
cdr3_length: 12
d_call: NA
clone_size: few

cdr3_aa: CASTLGGIGSNQPQHF
cdr3_nt: TGTGCCAGCACCTTGGGGGGGATCGGGAGCAATCAGCCCCAGCATTTT
j_call: TRBJ1-5
v_call: TRBV13
cdr3_length: 16
d_call: NA
clone_size: NA

cdr3_aa: CASSQALQGTASRLDTQYF
cdr3_nt: TGCGCCAGCAGCCAGGCCCTCCAGGGAACGGCTAGCAGACTAGATACGCAGTATTTT
j_call: TRBJ2-3
v_call: TRBV4-3
cdr3_length: 19
d_call: NA
clone_size: few

cdr3_aa: CASSYRTGYNQPQHF
cdr3_nt: TGTGCCAGCAGCTATCGGACAGGGTACAATCAGCCCCAGCATTTT
j_call: TRBJ1-5
v_call: TRBV7-2
cdr3_length: 15
d_call: TRBD1
clone_size: many

cdr3_aa: CSARDRRLAEETQYF
cdr3_nt: TGCAGTGCTAGAGATCGGAGACTAGCGGAAGAGACCCAGTACTTC
j_call: TRBJ2-5
v_call: TRBV20-1
cdr3_length: 15
d_call: TRBD2
clone_size: NA

cdr3_aa: CSARGRMYTEAFF
cdr3_nt: TGCAGTGCTAGAGGACGGATGTACACTGAAGCTTTCTTT
j_call: TRBJ1-1
v_call: TRBV20-1
cdr3_length: 13
d_call: NA
clone_size: NA

cdr3_aa: CSVETTGTDYEQYF
cdr3_nt: TGCAGCGTTGAAACCACAGGTACCGATTACGAGCAGTACTTC
j_call: TRBJ2-7
v_call: TRBV29-1
cdr3_length: 14
d_call: NA
clone_size: NA

cdr3_aa: CASTRRSEGHNPPLHF
cdr3_nt: TGTGCCAGTACCCGCCGGTCGGAGGGGCATAATCCACCCCTCCACTTT
j_call: TRBJ1-6
v_call: TRBV19
cdr3_length: 16
d_call: NA
clone_size: NA

cdr3_aa: CSAPGAATGELFF
cdr3_nt: TGCAGCGCCCCGGGGGCGGCCACCGGGGAGCTGTTTTTT
j_call: TRBJ2-2
v_call: TRBV29-1
cdr3_length: 13
d_call: NA
clone_size: NA

cdr3_aa: CASSLRGLVTEAFF
cdr3_nt: TGTGCCAGCAGTCTCAGGGGGCTGGTCACTGAAGCTTTCTTT
j_call: TRBJ1-1
v_call: TRBV12-3/TRBV12-4
cdr3_length: 14
d_call: TRBD1
clone_size: few

cdr3_aa: CASRPSQSSYNEQFF
cdr3_nt: TGTGCCAGCAGGCCATCCCAGAGCTCCTACAATGAGCAGTTCTTC
j_call: TRBJ2-1
v_call: TRBV6-5
cdr3_length: 15
d_call: NA
clone_size: few

cdr3_aa: CASSYSGPGGDTQYF
cdr3_nt: TGTGCCAGCAGTTACTCGGGGCCCGGGGGGGATACGCAGTATTTT
j_call: TRBJ2-3
v_call: TRBV6-6
cdr3_length: 15
d_call: TRBD2
clone_size: few

cdr3_aa: CASSRDRGDSLYGYTF
cdr3_nt: TGTGCCAGCAGCCGGGACAGGGGCGATTCTCTCTATGGCTACACCTTC
j_call: TRBJ1-2
v_call: TRBV5-6
cdr3_length: 16
d_call: TRBD1
clone_size: many

cdr3_aa: CATSTIDRLNTGELFF
cdr3_nt: TGTGCCACCAGCACTATAGACAGATTGAACACCGGGGAGCTGTTTTTT
j_call: TRBJ2-2
v_call: TRBV15
cdr3_length: 16
d_call: NA
clone_size: NA

cdr3_aa: CASSLGGGANYGYTF
cdr3_nt: TGTGCCAGCAGCTTAGGCGGGGGAGCTAACTATGGCTACACCTTC
j_call: TRBJ1-2
v_call: TRBV7-9
cdr3_length: 15
d_call: NA
clone_size: few

cdr3_aa: CASSQVLSGIGYGYTF
cdr3_nt: TGTGCCAGCAGCCAAGTTCTAAGCGGGATCGGCTATGGCTACACCTTC
j_call: TRBJ1-2
v_call: TRBV4-1
cdr3_length: 16
d_call: NA
clone_size: NA

cdr3_aa: CASSQDFGLAAYNEQFF
cdr3_nt: TGTGCCAGCAGCCAAGATTTCGGACTAGCGGCCTACAATGAGCAGTTCTTC
j_call: TRBJ2-1
v_call: TRBV14
cdr3_length: 17
d_call: TRBD2
clone_size: few

cdr3_aa: CASSLYRGGESNVLTF
cdr3_nt: TGTGCCAGCAGCTTATATAGAGGAGGGGAATCCAACGTCCTGACTTTC
j_call: TRBJ2-6
v_call: TRBV7-2
cdr3_length: 16
d_call: NA
clone_size: few

cdr3_aa: CSVDEGLNYGYTF
cdr3_nt: TGCAGCGTTGATGAGGGCCTAAACTATGGCTACACCTTC
j_call: TRBJ1-2
v_call: TRBV29-1
cdr3_length: 13
d_call: NA
clone_size: many

cdr3_aa: CASSLRFSEQFF
cdr3_nt: TGTGCCAGCAGCTTAAGGTTTTCGGAGCAGTTCTTC
j_call: TRBJ2-1
v_call: TRBV7-3
cdr3_length: 12
d_call: NA
clone_size: once

cdr3_aa: CASSHIQVNSYEQYF
cdr3_nt: TGTGCCAGCAGCCATATACAGGTTAACTCCTACGAGCAGTACTTC
j_call: TRBJ2-7
v_call: TRBV14
cdr3_length: 15
d_call: NA
clone_size: NA

cdr3_aa: CASSLSGTYENLFF
cdr3_nt: TGTGCCAGCAGTTTATCGGGGACATATGAAAATCTGTTTTTT
j_call: TRBJ1-4
v_call: TRBV27
cdr3_length: 14
d_call: NA
clone_size: NA

cdr3_aa: CASSSPRQGGTGELFF
cdr3_nt: TGTGCCAGCAGCTCCCCTAGACAGGGGGGCACCGGGGAGCTGTTTTTT
j_call: TRBJ2-2
v_call: TRBV7-6
cdr3_length: 16
d_call: TRBD1
clone_size: many

cdr3_aa: CASSIRETAGELFF
cdr3_nt: TGTGCCAGTAGTATTAGAGAAACTGCCGGGGAGCTGTTTTTT
j_call: TRBJ2-2
v_call: TRBV19
cdr3_length: 14
d_call: NA
clone_size: few

cdr3_aa: CASKQLSGNTIYF
cdr3_nt: TGTGCCAGCAAACAGCTCTCTGGAAACACCATATATTTT
j_call: TRBJ1-3
v_call: TRBV27
cdr3_length: 13
d_call: NA
clone_size: NA

cdr3_aa: CAIAVYSYNEQFF
cdr3_nt: TGTGCCATAGCGGTGTACTCCTACAATGAGCAGTTCTTC
j_call: TRBJ2-1
v_call: TRBV10-3
cdr3_length: 13
d_call: NA
clone_size: few

cdr3_aa: CASSPRESGANVLTF
cdr3_nt: TGTGCCAGTAGTCCCAGGGAATCTGGGGCCAACGTCCTGACTTTC
j_call: TRBJ2-6
v_call: TRBV19
cdr3_length: 15
d_call: NA
clone_size: NA

cdr3_aa: CASSLGQGILTETRIGYTF
cdr3_nt: TGTGCCAGCAGCTTGGGACAGGGAATATTAACTGAGACCCGTATTGGCTACACCTTC
j_call: TRBJ1-2
v_call: TRBV5-4
cdr3_length: 19
d_call: TRBD1
clone_size: NA